These 22 T cell receptor beta chains originate from one sample sequenced in a study of shared clonotypes between healthy human individuals. This table comes from immunoSEQ multiplex PCR, and its TCRdb copy is limited to in-frame clones, with some not included. The sample carries 2 million to 2.5 million clones, about 94% recorded once. The sequenced sample was naive CD4+ T cells sorted from blood. Stated subset: CD45RA+ positively selected. All receptors come from a man aged 18 to 29 in good health.

The chain combines TRBV19 with TRBJ1-4; D is ambiguous. V gave up 6 bases and J gave up 6 bases, with 8 bases separating them. This CDR3 is 12 amino acids long. CDR1 and CDR2 from the germline V gene are LNHDA and SQIVND (reference sequence). In DNA, the CDR3 is TGTGCCAGTAGCCCTCTTTATGAAAAACTGTTTTTT. Amino acids: CASSPLYEKLFF.

The genes are TRBV5-1 and TRBJ1-1; TRBD1 might be the D (5 bases). Deletions cut 10 bases from V and 10 bases from J, with 11 bases between. Germline V lookup: CDR1 SGHRS, CDR2 YFSETQ. The CDR3 spans 9 residues. The CDR3 DNA follows: TGCGCCGGGGGGAAAGCAGCTTTCTTT. Its translation: CAGGKAAFF.

The chain couples TRBV28 to TRBJ2-5, with unresolved D. V lost 1 base and J 4 bases, leaving 13 bases between the germline ends. Germline V CDR1 and CDR2: MDHEN, SYDVKM. This CDR3 region has 15 residues. The chain's CDR3 is CASSLSQALTETQYF. The CDR3 DNA reads as TGTGCCAGCAGTTTATCTCAGGCCCTGACAGAGACCCAGTACTTC.

V is TRBV5-4 and J is TRBJ2-5; D unresolved. Germline values: CDR1 SGHNT, CDR2 YYREEE (reference sequence). Trimming shortened V by 6 bases and J by 4 bases, and 13 bases separated the two germline ends. There are 13 residues in the CDR3. CDR3 sequence: CASNSASGETQYF. The CDR3 DNA reads as TGTGCCAGCAATTCGGCGTCGGGAGAGACCCAGTACTTC.

The V gene is TRBV7-9, the J gene TRBJ2-3; D unresolved. CDR1 SEHNR and CDR2 FQNEAQ come from the germline V gene (reference sequence). The CDR3 loop spans 15 amino acids. The germline V and J ends were trimmed by 2 bases and 5 bases, with 14 bases remaining between them. CDR3 nucleotide sequence: TGTGCCAGCAGCTTACCCACAATATCAGGAGATACGCAGTATTTT. Its protein is CASSLPTISGDTQYF.

The rearrangement uses TRBV27 and TRBJ1-2; D perhaps matches TRBD1 (5 bases). The V end lost 2 bases, the J end lost 4 bases, and 11 bases lay between the germline ends. Germline CDR1 MNHEY, CDR2 SMNVEV (reference sequence). This CDR3 has 14 amino acids. CDR3 residues: CASSLGDGSYGYTF. CDR3 DNA: TGTGCCAGCAGTTTAGGGGACGGGAGCTATGGCTACACCTTC.

Here the CDR3 DNA reads TGTGCCAGCAGGCAGACAGGTCGGGTCGCGCAGTACTTC. It codes for CASRQTGRVAQYF. This rearrangement joins TRBV6-5 to TRBJ2-7, with D maybe TRBD1 (6 bases). The CDR3 is made up of 13 amino acids. Germline V gives CDR1 MNHEY, CDR2 SVGAGI. V lost 6 bases to trimming and J lost 9 bases, with 18 bases between them.

The DNA of the CDR3 is TGTGCCAGCAGCTTGGGAGCATTCTCCTACAATGAGCAGTTCTTC. Protein product: CASSLGAFSYNEQFF. The chain uses TRBV11-3 and TRBJ2-1; a possible D gene is TRBD2 (5 bases). Trimming shortened V by 3 bases and J by 0 bases, and 9 bases separated the two germline ends. The CDR3 extends over 15 amino acids. Per germline, CDR1 SGHNT and CDR2 YENEEA.

Of note for this clone: Sequence at one end of the junction differs from germline and may be a read error. The same CDR3 arises from other DNA sequences in this sample as well. V and J are TRBV5-1 and TRBJ1-3, with D unresolved. Germline V gene data show CDR1 as SGHRS and CDR2 as YFSETQ. This CDR3 contains 15 residues. The CDR3 DNA follows: TGCGCCAGCAGTTTGGACGGAAGCTCTGGAAACACCATATATTTT. This translates into CASSLDGSSGNTIYF.

The chain combines TRBV5-4 with TRBJ1-2, with 10 bases matching TRBD1. Germline V lookup: CDR1 SGHNT, CDR2 YYREEE (reference sequence). The V segment lost 4 bases and the J segment 6 bases; nucleotides outside the gene matches: 3. This CDR3 region has 13 residues. CDR3: CASSRDRGDGYTF. The CDR3 bases are TGTGCCAGCAGCCGGGACAGGGGAGATGGCTACACCTTC.

Of note for this clone: At the DNA level, this CDR3 is encoded by other sequences in the same sample as well. The chain employs TRBV7-3 and TRBJ2-5; no firm D call. V was trimmed by 0 bases and J by 1 base, leaving 3 bases between them. Germline loops: CDR1 SGHTA, CDR2 FQGTGA. The CDR3 runs to 13 residues. CDR3 DNA: TGTGCCAGCAGCTTAACCGCCCAAGAGACCCAGTACTTC. This gives the protein CASSLTAQETQYF.

V is TRBV6-1 and J is TRBJ2-7; 9 bases line up with TRBD2. CDR1 MNHNS and CDR2 SASEGT come from the germline V gene. The CDR3 runs 18 residues. V was pared by 3 bases and J by 2 bases, with 14 bases of the junction left unmatched. Here the CDR3 reads CASSDPNSPSGRPYEQYF. The DNA for the CDR3 is TGTGCCAGCAGTGATCCAAATTCCCCCAGCGGGAGGCCCTACGAGCAGTACTTC.

This clone was recorded once. The genes are TRBV30 and TRBJ1-1; 10 nucleotides agree with TRBD1. This CDR3 has 17 amino acids. Trimming cost V 7 bases and J 0 bases; bases outside gene matches: 14. Germline CDR1 and CDR2: GTSNPN and SVGIG (reference sequence). Here the CDR3 reads CASSATRDRGMNTEAFF. CDR3 nucleotide sequence: TGTGCCTCCTCGGCCACCCGGGACAGGGGAATGAACACTGAAGCTTTCTTT. Looking up the rest from reference TRBV30 and TRBJ1-1 gives the full variable domain: SQTIHQWPATLVQPVGSPLSLECTVEGTSNPNLYWYRQAAGRGLQLLFYSVGIGQISSEVPQNLSASRPQDRQFILSSKKLLLSDSGFYLCASSATRDRGMNTEAFFGQGTRLTVV.

This chain links TRBV10-2 with TRBJ1-1, with D unclear. The CDR3 covers 11 residues. Germline assignment: CDR1 WSHSY and CDR2 SAAADI. V was clipped by 8 bases and J by 5 bases, with 9 bases between them. The CDR3 sequence is CASHLKTEAFF. The CDR3 DNA reads as TGCGCCAGCCACTTAAAGACTGAAGCTTTCTTT.

This chain links TRBV30 with TRBJ2-3; 7 bases match TRBD2. V shed 0 bases and J 2 bases; nucleotides not matched to a gene: 5. The CDR3 loop spans 15 amino acids. Looked up from germline, CDR1 is GTSNPN and CDR2 is SVGIG (reference sequence). CDR3 loop: CAWSVPAGFTDTQYF. The CDR3 DNA reads as TGTGCCTGGAGTGTACCAGCGGGATTCACAGATACGCAGTATTTT.

This chain connects TRBV7-9 to TRBJ1-2; D unresolved. The CDR3 runs 11 residues. V lost 11 bases to trimming and J lost 8 bases, with 15 bases between them. From germline, CDR1 is SEHNR and CDR2 FQNEAQ (reference sequence). The CDR3 bases are TGTGCCGGAAGTCGGGAAGGAGGCTACACCTTC. Its protein is CAGSREGGYTF.

The genes are TRBV5-6 and TRBJ1-1; D is unresolved. V lost 3 bases, J lost 0 bases, and 12 bases lay in between. The CDR3 covers 15 residues. Germline V gives CDR1 SGHDT, CDR2 YYEEEE. CDR3 nucleotide sequence: TGTGCCAGCAGCTCGCTTCGACTGCTGAACACTGAAGCTTTCTTT. This gives the protein CASSSLRLLNTEAFF.

This chain connects TRBV5-6 to TRBJ2-1, with 7 bases matching TRBD1. The length of the CDR3 is 15 residues. CDR1 and CDR2 (germline): SGHDT, YYEEEE. Losses at the gene ends were 4 bases for V and 2 bases for J; bases not matched to a gene: 6. In nucleotides, the CDR3 is TGTGCCAGCAGCACGTGGGACAGCACCTACAATGAGCAGTTCTTC. Protein: CASSTWDSTYNEQFF.

The V call is TRBV10-3, the J call TRBJ1-3; D not certain. CDR1 and CDR2 (germline): ENHRY, SYGVKD. V was pared by 7 bases and J by 4 bases, with 11 bases between. The CDR3 extends over 13 amino acids. CDR3 DNA: TGTGCCATCAACTCAGGATCCGGAAACACCATATATTTT. Residues: CAINSGSGNTIYF.

V and J are TRBV19 and TRBJ1-5; perhaps TRBD1 as D (5 bases). Trimming shortened V by 8 bases and J by 2 bases, and 16 bases separated the two germline ends. Germline V gene sequence: CDR1 LNHDA, CDR2 SQIVND (reference sequence). This CDR3 has 15 amino acids. CDR3 nucleotide sequence: TGTGCCAGTTGCGGGGGAAAGATGGGCAATCAGCCCCAGCATTTT. Translation: CASCGGKMGNQPQHF.

This chain uses TRBV10-2 with TRBJ1-5, with a tentative D call TRBD1 (6 bases). CDR3 length: 13 residues. Germline V gene sequence: CDR1 WSHSY, CDR2 SAAADI. Trimming left V 4 bases short and J 5 bases short, with 9 bases between. DNA of the CDR3: TGCGCCAGCAGTGCAGGGGTAGATCAGCCCCAGCATTTT. Protein: CASSAGVDQPQHF.

This clone appeared once. V is TRBV19 and J is TRBJ2-5; 13 bases fit TRBD2. With V trimmed by 5 bases and J by 1 base, 4 bases remained unmatched. The CDR3 length is 16 residues. Germline V CDR1 and CDR2: LNHDA, SQIVND (reference sequence). The DNA for the CDR3 is TGTGCCAGTAGTTCCTGGACTAGCGGGGGCCAAGAGACCCAGTACTTC. Its translation is CASSSWTSGGQETQYF.